The table lists the clone carrying this T cell receptor (beta chain) with a few counts. The naive CD8 population came from CD45RO-negative cells selected for CCR7, without terminally differentiated effector memory CD45RA+ cells. This entry belongs to a study of shared clonotypes between healthy human individuals. Here immunoSEQ multiplex PCR was the method, and the copy in TCRdb shows in-frame clones only, minus some. The sample consists of around 600,000 clones, about 95% of them appearing once. The sequence derives from a woman aged 25 to 39 in good health. Sequenced material: naive CD8+ T cells sorted from blood.

This CDR3 is CASSHYNTGELFF. The CDR3 nucleotides are TGCGCCAGCAGCCATTATAACACCGGGGAGCTGTTTTTT. The J gene is TRBJ2-2, the V gene TRBV4-1; D is unresolved. Per the germline V gene, CDR1 is MGHRA and CDR2 is YSYEKL. Trimming stripped 3 bases from V and 2 bases from J, with 4 bases between. The CDR3 consists of 13 residues.